The 9 T cell receptor beta chains given below trace back to one sample, sequenced in a study of blood T cell repertoires in COVID-19 (dated by TCRdb to the early 2020s). Libraries came from the immunoSEQ multiplex PCR assay. What TCRdb holds here is the immuneACCESS table cut down to in-frame rearrangements. Part of the clones is not present; checked against another copy, under half of the missing clones reflect an unresolved V gene, and the others are unexplained. This sample lists around 130,000 clones; more than 75% were detected once. Roughly 2.2% of the sample belongs to the ten largest clones. The source material was peripheral blood. The source is a man aged 65 to 85 with active COVID-19.

The chain links TRBV9 to TRBJ1-2, with D possibly being TRBD1 (6 bases). The V end lost 4 bases, the J end lost 5 bases, and 15 bases lay between the germline ends. The germline gives CDR1 SGDLS, CDR2 YYNGEE. This CDR3 is built from 14 residues. The DNA of the CDR3 is TGTGCCAGCAGCCCGGGAGGGGGGCTTTATGGCTACACCTTC. The encoded protein is CASSPGGGLYGYTF.

V and J are TRBV29-1 and TRBJ2-5; D might be TRBD2 (6 bases). This CDR3 comprises 11 residues. Germline V gene sequence: CDR1 SQVTM, CDR2 ANQGSEA. The V end was cut by 6 bases, the J end by 7 bases, with 12 bases between. CDR3 nucleotides: TGCAGCGTGGGGGAGGCCCCGACCCAGTACTTC. Translation: CSVGEAPTQYF. Combining the CDR3 with reference TRBV29-1 and TRBJ2-5 gives the whole variable domain SAVISQKPSRDICQRGTSLTIQCQVDSQVTMMFWYRQQPGQSLTLIATANQGSEATYESGFVIDKFPISRPNLTFSTLTVSNMSPEDSSIYLCSVGEAPTQYFGPGTRLLVL.

The chain is built from TRBV19 and TRBJ1-1; TRBD1 agrees at 7 bases. This CDR3 comprises 14 residues. The V gene end was trimmed by 5 bases and the J gene end by 2 bases; junction bases not matched to a gene: 5. Germline V gives CDR1 LNHDA, CDR2 SQIVND (reference sequence). The DNA of the CDR3 is TGTGCCAGTAGTCACGACAGGGATAACACTGAAGCTTTCTTT. Translation: CASSHDRDNTEAFF.

V gene TRBV11-3 combines with J gene TRBJ2-5, with a possible D match to TRBD1 (5 bases). V shed 1 base and J shed 4 bases, with 13 bases lying between them. Germline V gene data show CDR1 as SGHNT and CDR2 as YENEEA. This CDR3 is 15 amino acids long. The CDR3 nucleotides are TGTGCCAGCAGCTTAGGCACAGGTGTGCGAGAGACCCAGTACTTC. Translating it yields CASSLGTGVRETQYF.

This chain uses TRBV11-2 with TRBJ2-4, with 10 positions matching TRBD1. This CDR3 region has 15 residues. V trimming: 1 base; J trimming: 7 bases; junction bases outside the gene matches: 4. Germline V lookup: CDR1 SGHAT, CDR2 FQNNGV. CDR3 nucleotides: TGTGCCAGCAGCTTAGGGACAGGGGGGGTGAACATTCAGTACTTC. Amino acids: CASSLGTGGVNIQYF.

This clone came up once. The chain couples TRBV15 to TRBJ2-3; D is possibly TRBD1 (6 bases). The CDR3 contains 17 residues. Trimming removed 1 base at V and 5 bases at J, with 19 bases between. Looked up from germline, CDR1 is LNHNV and CDR2 is YYDKDF (reference sequence). As DNA, the CDR3 is TGTGCCACCAGCAGAGCTCTGGGCAACAGGGCAGTAGATACGCAGTATTTT. As protein: CATSRALGNRAVDTQYF.

This chain joins TRBV28 and TRBJ1-4; D not resolved. V lost 7 bases and J lost 7, with 7 bases in between. The length of the CDR3 is 11 residues. CDR1 MDHEN and CDR2 SYDVKM come from the germline V gene. CDR3 in amino acids: CASTSGEKLFF. CDR3 DNA sequence: TGTGCCAGCACCTCAGGTGAAAAACTGTTTTTT.

The rearrangement joins TRBV7-2 to TRBJ1-1; 8 nucleotides match TRBD1. Unmatched junction bases numbered 13, after V lost 2 bases and J lost 5 bases. The germline gives CDR1 SGHTA, CDR2 FQGNSA. The CDR3 length is 17 residues. The CDR3 nucleotides read TGTGCCAGCAGCTTATCGGGGACAGGTCCGGACGGGACTGAAGCTTTCTTT. Protein sequence: CASSLSGTGPDGTEAFF.

V gene TRBV30 combines with J gene TRBJ1-1; 7 bases line up with TRBD1. Germline loops: CDR1 GTSNPN, CDR2 SVGIG (reference sequence). The CDR3 is 12 residues long. With 4 bases clipped from V and 3 bases from J, the junction kept 2 bases outside the gene matches. CDR3 amino acids: CAWTGGYTEAFF. The CDR3 nucleotides are TGTGCCTGGACAGGGGGTTACACTGAAGCTTTCTTT.